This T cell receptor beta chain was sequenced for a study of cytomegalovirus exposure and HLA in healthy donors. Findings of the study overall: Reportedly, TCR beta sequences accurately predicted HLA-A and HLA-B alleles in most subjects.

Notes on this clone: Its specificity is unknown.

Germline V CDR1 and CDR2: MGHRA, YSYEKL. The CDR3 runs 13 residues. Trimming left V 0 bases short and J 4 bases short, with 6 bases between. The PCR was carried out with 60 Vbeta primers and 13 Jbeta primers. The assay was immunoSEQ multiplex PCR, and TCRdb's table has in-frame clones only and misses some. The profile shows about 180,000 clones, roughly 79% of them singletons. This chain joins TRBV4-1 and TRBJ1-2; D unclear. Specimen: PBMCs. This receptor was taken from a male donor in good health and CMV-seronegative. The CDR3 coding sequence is TGCGCCAGCAGCCAAGATGCGCGCTATGGCTACACCTTC. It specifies CASSQDARYGYTF.